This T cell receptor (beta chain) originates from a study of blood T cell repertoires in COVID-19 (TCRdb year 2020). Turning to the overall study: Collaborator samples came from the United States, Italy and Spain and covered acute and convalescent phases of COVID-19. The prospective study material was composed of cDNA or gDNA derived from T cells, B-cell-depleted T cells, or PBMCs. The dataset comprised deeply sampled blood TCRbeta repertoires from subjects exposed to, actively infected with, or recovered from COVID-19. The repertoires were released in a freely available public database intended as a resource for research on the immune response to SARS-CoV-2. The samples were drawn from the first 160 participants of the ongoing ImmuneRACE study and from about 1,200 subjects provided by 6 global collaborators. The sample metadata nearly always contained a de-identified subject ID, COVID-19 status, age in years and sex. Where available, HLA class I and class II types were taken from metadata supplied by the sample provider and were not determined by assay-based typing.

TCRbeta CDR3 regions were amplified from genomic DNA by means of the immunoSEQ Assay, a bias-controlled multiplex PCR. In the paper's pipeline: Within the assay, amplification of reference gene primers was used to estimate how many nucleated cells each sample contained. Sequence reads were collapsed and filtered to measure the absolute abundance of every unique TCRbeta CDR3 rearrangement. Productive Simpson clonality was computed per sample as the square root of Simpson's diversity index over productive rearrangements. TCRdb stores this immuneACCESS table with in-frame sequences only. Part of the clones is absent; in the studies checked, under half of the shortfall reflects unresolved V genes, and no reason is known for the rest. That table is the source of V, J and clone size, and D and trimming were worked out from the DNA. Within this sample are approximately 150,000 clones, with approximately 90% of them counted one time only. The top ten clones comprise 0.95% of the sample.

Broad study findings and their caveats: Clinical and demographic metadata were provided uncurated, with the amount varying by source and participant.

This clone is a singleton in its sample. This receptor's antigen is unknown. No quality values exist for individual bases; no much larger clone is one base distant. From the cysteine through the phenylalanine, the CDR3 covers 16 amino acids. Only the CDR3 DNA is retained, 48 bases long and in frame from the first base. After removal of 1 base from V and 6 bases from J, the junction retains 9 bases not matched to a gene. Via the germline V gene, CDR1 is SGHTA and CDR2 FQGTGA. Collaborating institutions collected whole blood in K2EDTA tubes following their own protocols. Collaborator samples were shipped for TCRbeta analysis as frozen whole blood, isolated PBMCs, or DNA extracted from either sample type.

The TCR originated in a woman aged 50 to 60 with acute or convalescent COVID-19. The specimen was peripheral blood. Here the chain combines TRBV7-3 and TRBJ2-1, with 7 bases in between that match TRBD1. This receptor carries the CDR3 CASSLRVGTATNEQFF. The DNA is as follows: TGTGCCAGCAGCTTAAGGGTCGGGACAGCCACCAATGAGCAGTTCTTC.